This T cell receptor beta chain was observed in a study of glioma-infiltrating T cells after dendritic cell vaccination. Profiled with immunoSEQ multiplex PCR; TCRdb holds only in-frame clones, not every one. The sample yields roughly 80,000 clones, around 87% seen once. Time point of the sample: after dendritic cell vaccination, including at tumor progression/relapse. This sequence was found in a human donor with glioblastoma. The sequencing used blood, collected after dendritic cell vaccination.

The DNA of the CDR3 is TGTGCCAGCAGTCGGGTGGCTGAAGCTTTCTTT. It yields the protein CASSRVAEAFF. The rearrangement uses TRBV2 and TRBJ1-1; D is uncertain. In germline, CDR1 is SNHLY, CDR2 FYNNEI. V was cut by 5 bases and J by 6 bases, with 7 bases left in between. CDR3 size: 11 residues.